Included here is one T cell receptor beta chain sequence, with context. Clinical history as reported by participants underpinned cohort assignment. Trimming removed 4 bases from V and 4 bases from J, with 29 bases in between. Germline V gene lookup returns CDR1 SGHNT and CDR2 YYREEE (reference sequence). The CDR3 totals 19 residues. Profiling relied on immunoSEQ multiplex PCR, and the TCRdb table lists in-frame clones only, not all of them. The sample shows fewer than 600,000 clones, approximately 90% of them seen only once. The entry originates in a study of blood T cell repertoires in COVID-19. This TCR derives from a middle-aged woman who had recovered from COVID-19. The sample comprised PBMCs or T cells enriched from blood (not recorded which). This chain links TRBV5-4 with TRBJ2-5, with D tentatively TRBD2 (6 bases). The CDR3 is CASSRSGTESVPRPETQYF. Written as DNA, the CDR3 is TGTGCCAGCAGCCGGTCCGGGACTGAGTCAGTCCCGCGGCCAGAGACCCAGTACTTC.